This passage covers 21 T cell receptor beta chains from one sample sequenced in a study of PD-L1 blockade in urothelial cancer. As for time point: pretreatment peripheral blood. Assay: immunoSEQ multiplex PCR; the TCRdb copy retains only in-frame clones and omits some. The sample holds about 50,000 clones, around nine tenths seen once. This material consisted of PBMCs, taken around atezolizumab (anti-PD-L1) treatment. The receptors come from a woman aged 55-75 years with urothelial cancer.

This chain connects TRBV27 to TRBJ2-1; D is undetermined. The CDR3 totals 12 residues. Germline V gene data show CDR1 as MNHEY and CDR2 as SMNVEV (reference sequence). V lost 5 bases, J lost 10 bases, and 12 bases lay in between. CDR3 loop: CASSAQQSEQFF. The CDR3 nucleotides read TGTGCCAGCAGTGCGCAACAGTCAGAGCAGTTCTTC.

This rearrangement joins TRBV7-2 to TRBJ2-1; the match to TRBD2 covers 8 bases. The germline gives CDR1 SGHTA, CDR2 FQGNSA. The V gene end was trimmed by 5 bases and the J gene end by 0 bases; junction bases not matched to a gene: 3. The CDR3 is made up of 15 amino acids. As DNA, the CDR3 is TGTGCCAGCAGCCGCGGGGGGAGCTCCTACAATGAGCAGTTCTTC. This sequence encodes CASSRGGSSYNEQFF.

Points on this clone: Other DNA variants within this sample encode the same CDR3. J is TRBJ2-7 and V is TRBV20-1; the D gene is possibly TRBD1 (5 bases). Germline CDR1 and CDR2: DFQATT and SNEGSKA (reference sequence). V gave up 3 bases and J gave up 4 bases, with 7 bases separating them. This CDR3 comprises 11 residues. In nucleotides, the CDR3 is TGCAGTGCTAGGGCAGGGTACGAGCAGTACTTC. Its translation is CSARAGYEQYF.

This CDR3 is CASSKSGREETQYF. In DNA form, the CDR3 reads TGCGCCAGCAGTAAGAGCGGGAGAGAGGAGACCCAGTACTTC. The J gene is TRBJ2-5, the V gene TRBV10-2; 8 bases map to TRBD2. The CDR3 spans 14 residues. Trimming cost V 5 bases and J 5 bases; bases outside gene matches: 7. The V gene's germline CDR1 is WSHSY and CDR2 SAAADI.

This clone has just one count. The chain joins TRBV7-2 to TRBJ2-1; 7 bases fit TRBD2. Germline CDR1 reads SGHTA; CDR2 reads FQGNSA. The CDR3 sequence is 15 residues long. The V segment lost 2 bases and the J segment 8 bases; nucleotides outside the gene matches: 9. The CDR3 loop is CASSLIGGSGDEQFF. CDR3 coding DNA: TGTGCCAGCAGCTTAATCGGCGGGAGCGGCGATGAGCAGTTCTTC. Full variable domain (rest looked up from reference TRBV7-2 and TRBJ2-1): GAGVSQSPSNKVTEKGKDVELRCDPISGHTALYWYRQSLGQGLEFLIYFQGNSAPDKSGLPSDRFSAERTGGSVSTLTIQRTQQEDSAVYLCASSLIGGSGDEQFFGPGTRLTVL.

The gene calls are TRBV9 and TRBJ2-7; TRBD2 matches at 15 bases. V lost 3 bases, J lost 7 bases, and 14 bases stayed unmatched. The CDR3 loop spans 18 amino acids. Germline V gene sequence: CDR1 SGDLS, CDR2 YYNGEE. CDR3 amino acids: CASSEGLGLAGGWREQYF. CDR3 coding DNA: TGTGCCAGCAGCGAGGGATTAGGACTAGCGGGAGGGTGGCGGGAGCAGTACTTC. Full variable domain (outside the CDR3, taken from reference TRBV9 and TRBJ2-7): DSGVTQTPKHLITATGQRVTLRCSPRSGDLSVYWYQQSLDQGLQFLIQYYNGEERAKGNILERFSAQQFPDLHSELNLSSLELGDSALYFCASSEGLGLAGGWREQYFGPGTRLTVT.

CDR3 loop: CASSEGQVGSPLHF. The CDR3 bases are TGTGCCAGCAGTGAGGGGCAGGTGGGTTCACCCCTCCACTTT. The chain employs TRBV2 and TRBJ1-6, with D perhaps TRBD1 (5 bases). This CDR3 is 14 amino acids long. Deletions cut 3 bases from V and 9 bases from J, with 12 bases between. Per germline, CDR1 SNHLY and CDR2 FYNNEI.

This clone was seen a single time. The CDR3 sequence is CASSYTDRTYEQYF. CDR3 bases: TGTGCCAGCAGTTATACCGACAGGACCTACGAGCAGTACTTC. The V call is TRBV6-5, the J call TRBJ2-7; perhaps TRBD1 as D (6 bases). V was trimmed by 3 bases and J by 2 bases, leaving 11 bases between them. This CDR3 region has 14 residues. Per germline, CDR1 MNHEY and CDR2 SVGAGI.

The chain is built from TRBV28 and TRBJ2-1; the D gene is possibly TRBD1 (7 bases). Germline loops: CDR1 MDHEN, CDR2 SYDVKM. The CDR3 is made up of 15 amino acids. Between the trimmed V and J ends, which lost 5 bases and 1 base, there was a span of 12 bases. The CDR3: CASSPSGGSYNEQFF. The CDR3 DNA reads as TGTGCCAGCAGTCCCTCAGGGGGGTCCTACAATGAGCAGTTCTTC.

This chain joins TRBV7-7 and TRBJ1-1; possible D gene TRBD1, 6 bases. Per the germline V gene, CDR1 is SSHAT and CDR2 is FNYEAQ (reference sequence). This CDR3 has 14 amino acids. Trimming shortened V by 5 bases and J by 1 base, and 11 bases separated the two germline ends. CDR3 sequence (DNA): TGTGCCAGCAGCCCGGGGGGCGCGAACACTGAAGCTTTCTTT. This gives the protein CASSPGGANTEAFF.

This chain uses TRBV29-1 with TRBJ2-7, with 7 bases aligning to TRBD1. This CDR3 region has 13 residues. The germline gives CDR1 SQVTM, CDR2 ANQGSEA. V trimming: 6 bases; J trimming: 3 bases; junction bases outside the gene matches: 8. The CDR3 region has the DNA TGCAGCGTGTGGACAGGCAGCAGCTACGAGCAGTACTTC. This sequence encodes CSVWTGSSYEQYF.

The chain combines TRBV5-1 with TRBJ2-3; 10 nucleotides line up with TRBD1. The junction had 1 base not matched to a gene; V was cut back by 3 bases and J by 0 bases. Germline V lookup: CDR1 SGHRS, CDR2 YFSETQ. This CDR3 is built from 15 residues. In DNA form, the CDR3 reads TGCGCCAGCAGCTGGGGACAGGGGAGCACAGATACGCAGTATTTT. This encodes CASSWGQGSTDTQYF.

The chain recombines TRBV25-1 with TRBJ2-1; 8 bases agree with TRBD2. From germline, CDR1 is MGHDK and CDR2 SYGVNS. CDR3 length: 15 residues. V shed 10 bases, J shed 3 bases, and the junction held 11 bases outside the gene matches. CDR3 in amino acids: CATKNRGGHYNEQFF. As DNA, the CDR3 is TGTGCCACCAAAAACCGCGGGGGGCACTACAATGAGCAGTTCTTC.

The chain has TRBV5-1 and TRBJ2-7; TRBD1 matches 7 bases. With V trimmed by 2 bases and J by 1 base, 6 bases remained unmatched. Germline assignment: CDR1 SGHRS and CDR2 YFSETQ. The length of the CDR3 is 15 residues. The CDR3 is CASSFRTGPSYEQYF. CDR3 in DNA: TGCGCCAGCAGCTTTCGGACAGGCCCGTCCTACGAGCAGTACTTC.

The rearrangement joins TRBV6-1 to TRBJ1-4; unclear D gene. The germline gives CDR1 MNHNS, CDR2 SASEGT. V dropped 6 bases and J dropped 0 bases, with 5 bases sitting between them. This CDR3 contains 13 residues. The CDR3 region has the DNA TGTGCCAGCAGAACAGCAACTAATGAAAAACTGTTTTTT. This codes for CASRTATNEKLFF.

The chain employs TRBV5-6 and TRBJ2-3; TRBD1 aligns across 9 bases. The V gene's germline CDR1 is SGHDT and CDR2 YYEEEE. The V and J ends lost 4 bases and 3 bases, in that order; junction bases with no gene match: 9. This CDR3 is built from 16 residues. CDR3 amino acids: CASSIQRDRATDTQYF. In nucleotides, the CDR3 is TGTGCCAGCAGCATACAACGGGACAGGGCAACAGATACGCAGTATTTT. The full variable domain, completed using reference TRBV5-6 and TRBJ2-3, is DAGVTQSPTHLIKTRGQQVTLRCSPKSGHDTVSWYQQALGQGPQFIFQYYEEEERQRGNFPDRFSGHQFPNYSSELNVNALLLGDSALYLCASSIQRDRATDTQYFGPGTRLTVL.

The rearrangement links TRBV5-6 to TRBJ2-7, with TRBD1 matching 12 bases. The CDR3 totals 15 residues. V lost 1 base to trimming and J lost 5 bases; unmatched junction nucleotides: 4. In germline, CDR1 is SGHDT, CDR2 YYEEEE. The CDR3 reads CASSLSGTGGDEQYF. CDR3 bases: TGTGCCAGCAGCTTGTCCGGGACAGGGGGCGACGAGCAGTACTTC.

This sequence joins TRBV5-1 and TRBJ1-2, with TRBD1 matching 7 bases. The CDR3 covers 15 residues. Trimming at V came to 4 bases and at J to 3 bases, leaving 9 bases not matched to a gene. Germline V gene lookup returns CDR1 SGHRS and CDR2 YFSETQ. The CDR3 region is CASSPQRGQDYGYTF. The CDR3 region has the DNA TGCGCCAGCAGCCCCCAGAGGGGGCAAGACTATGGCTACACCTTC.

The chain joins TRBV4-3 to TRBJ1-1, with D maybe TRBD1 (6 bases). Germline CDR1 and CDR2: LGHNA and YSLEER. The CDR3 consists of 13 residues. V was clipped by 4 bases and J by 1 base, with 7 bases between them. The CDR3 nucleotides are TGCGCCAGCAGCCGACAGGAGAACACTGAAGCTTTCTTT. This encodes CASSRQENTEAFF.

The chain links TRBV2 to TRBJ1-5; no firm D call. Trimming took 4 bases from V and 3 from J, leaving 13 bases between them. Germline V lookup: CDR1 SNHLY, CDR2 FYNNEI. There are 15 residues in the CDR3. This CDR3 is CASSGTGAPNQPQHF. CDR3 nucleotide sequence: TGTGCCAGCAGTGGGACGGGAGCGCCCAATCAGCCCCAGCATTTT.

The gene calls are TRBV9 and TRBJ2-2; 7 positions match TRBD1. The CDR3 extends over 18 amino acids. V lost 2 bases and J lost 3; bases outside the gene matches: 13. Germline V CDR1 and CDR2: SGDLS, YYNGEE. As DNA, the CDR3 is TGTGCCAGCAGCGTGCGCCCAGGGGGAGACCGGGACACCGGGGAGCTGTTTTTT. Protein sequence: CASSVRPGGDRDTGELFF.